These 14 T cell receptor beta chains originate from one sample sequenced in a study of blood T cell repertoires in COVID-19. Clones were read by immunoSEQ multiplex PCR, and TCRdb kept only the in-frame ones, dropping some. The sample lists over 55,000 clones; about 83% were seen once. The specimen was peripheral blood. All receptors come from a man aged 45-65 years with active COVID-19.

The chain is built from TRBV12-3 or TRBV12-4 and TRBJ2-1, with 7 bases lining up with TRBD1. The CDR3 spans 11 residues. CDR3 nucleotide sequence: TGTGCGAGTGAGGGGGCCCATGAGCAGTTCTTC. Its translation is CASEGAHEQFF.

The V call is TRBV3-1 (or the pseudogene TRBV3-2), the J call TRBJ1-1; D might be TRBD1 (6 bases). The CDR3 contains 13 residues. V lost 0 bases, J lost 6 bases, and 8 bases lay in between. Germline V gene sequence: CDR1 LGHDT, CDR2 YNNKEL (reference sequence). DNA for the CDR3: TGTGCCAGCAGCCAAGAGAGGACAGCTGAAGCTTTCTTT. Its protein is CASSQERTAEAFF.

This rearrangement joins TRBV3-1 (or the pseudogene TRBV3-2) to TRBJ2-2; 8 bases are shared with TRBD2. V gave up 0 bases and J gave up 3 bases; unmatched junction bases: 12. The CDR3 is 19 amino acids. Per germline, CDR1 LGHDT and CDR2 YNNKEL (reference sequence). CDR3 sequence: CASSQDNGPGLVYTGELFF. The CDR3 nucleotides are TGTGCCAGCAGCCAAGATAATGGACCGGGACTAGTCTACACCGGGGAGCTGTTTTTT.

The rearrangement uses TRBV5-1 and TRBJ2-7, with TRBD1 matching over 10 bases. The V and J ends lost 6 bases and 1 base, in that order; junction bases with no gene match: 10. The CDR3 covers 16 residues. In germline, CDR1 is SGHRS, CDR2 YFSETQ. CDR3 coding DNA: TGCGCCAGCAACGCCGGGACAGGGGATGGATCCTACGAGCAGTACTTC. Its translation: CASNAGTGDGSYEQYF.

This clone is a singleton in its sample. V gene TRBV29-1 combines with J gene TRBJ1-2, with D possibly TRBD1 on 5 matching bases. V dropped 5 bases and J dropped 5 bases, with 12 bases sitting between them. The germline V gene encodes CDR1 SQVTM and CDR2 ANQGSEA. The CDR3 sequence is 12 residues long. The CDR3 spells CSVSREGYGYTF. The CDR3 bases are TGCAGCGTTTCCAGGGAGGGTTATGGCTACACCTTC.

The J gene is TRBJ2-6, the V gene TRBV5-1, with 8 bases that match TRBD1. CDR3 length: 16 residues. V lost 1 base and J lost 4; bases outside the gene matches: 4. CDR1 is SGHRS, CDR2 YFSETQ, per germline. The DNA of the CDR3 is TGCGCCAGCAGCTTGCGGACAGGGCCCGGGGCCAACGTCCTGACTTTC. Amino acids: CASSLRTGPGANVLTF.

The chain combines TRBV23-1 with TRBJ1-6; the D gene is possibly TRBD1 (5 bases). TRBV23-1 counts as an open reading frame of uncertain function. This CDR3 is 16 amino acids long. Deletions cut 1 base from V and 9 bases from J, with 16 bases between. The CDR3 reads CASSQYRGEGSSPLHF. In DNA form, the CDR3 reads TGCGCCAGCAGTCAATATCGGGGGGAAGGGAGTTCACCCCTCCACTTT.

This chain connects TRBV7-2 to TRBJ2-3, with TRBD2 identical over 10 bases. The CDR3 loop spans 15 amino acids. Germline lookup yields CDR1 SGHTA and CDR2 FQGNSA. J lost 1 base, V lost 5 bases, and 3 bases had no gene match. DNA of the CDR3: TGTGCCAGCAGCGAGGGGACTAGCGGCACAGATACGCAGTATTTT. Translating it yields CASSEGTSGTDTQYF. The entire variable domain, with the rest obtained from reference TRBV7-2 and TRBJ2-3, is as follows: GAGVSQSPSNKVTEKGKDVELRCDPISGHTALYWYRQSLGQGLEFLIYFQGNSAPDKSGLPSDRFSAERTGGSVSTLTIQRTQQEDSAVYLCASSEGTSGTDTQYFGPGTRLTVL.

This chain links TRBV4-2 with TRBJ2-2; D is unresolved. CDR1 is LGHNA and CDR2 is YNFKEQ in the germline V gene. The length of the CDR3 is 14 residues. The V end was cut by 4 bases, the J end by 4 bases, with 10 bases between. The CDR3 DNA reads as TGTGCCAGCAGCCTAGACCGCAGCACCGGGGAGCTGTTTTTT. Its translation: CASSLDRSTGELFF.

The DNA of the CDR3 is TGTGCCAGTAGGGGCAGTTTGGGCTACACCTTC. Amino acid sequence: CASRGSLGYTF. V usage is TRBV19 and J usage is TRBJ1-2; no clear D gene. This CDR3 region has 11 residues. The germline CDR1 and CDR2 sequences are LNHDA and SQIVND (reference sequence). V lost 6 bases and J lost 8, with 10 bases in between.

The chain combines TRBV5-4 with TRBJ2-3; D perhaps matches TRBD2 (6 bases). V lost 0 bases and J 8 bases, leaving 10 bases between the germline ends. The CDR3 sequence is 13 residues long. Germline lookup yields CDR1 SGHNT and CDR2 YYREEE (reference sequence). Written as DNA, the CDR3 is TGTGCCAGCAGCTTGGAGATGGGGGGTACGCAGTATTTT. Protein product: CASSLEMGGTQYF.

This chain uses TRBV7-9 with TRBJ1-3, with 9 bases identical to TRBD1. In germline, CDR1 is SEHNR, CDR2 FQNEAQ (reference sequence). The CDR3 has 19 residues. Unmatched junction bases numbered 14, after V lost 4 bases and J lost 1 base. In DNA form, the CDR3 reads TGTGCCAGCAGCTCAACTTGGACAGGGGAATTCATATCTGGAAACACCATATATTTT. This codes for CASSSTWTGEFISGNTIYF. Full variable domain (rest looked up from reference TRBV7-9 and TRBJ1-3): DTGVSQNPRHKITKRGQNVTFRCDPISEHNRLYWYRQTLGQGPEFLTYFQNEAQLEKSRLLSDRFSAERPKGSFSTLEIQRTEQGDSAMYLCASSSTWTGEFISGNTIYFGEGSWLTVV.

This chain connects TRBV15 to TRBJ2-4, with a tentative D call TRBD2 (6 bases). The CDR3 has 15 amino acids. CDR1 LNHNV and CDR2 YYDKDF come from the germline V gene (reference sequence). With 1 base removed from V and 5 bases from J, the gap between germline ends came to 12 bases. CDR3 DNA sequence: TGTGCCACCAGCAGAGGGATGGAGGGCCAAAACATTCAGTACTTC. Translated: CATSRGMEGQNIQYF.

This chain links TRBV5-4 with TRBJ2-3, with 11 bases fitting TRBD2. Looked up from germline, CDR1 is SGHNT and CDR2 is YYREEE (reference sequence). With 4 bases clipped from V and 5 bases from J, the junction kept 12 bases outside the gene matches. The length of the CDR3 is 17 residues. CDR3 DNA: TGTGCCAGCAGCCCGACCGGGACTAGCGGAAGGATAGATACGCAGTATTTT. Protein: CASSPTGTSGRIDTQYF.